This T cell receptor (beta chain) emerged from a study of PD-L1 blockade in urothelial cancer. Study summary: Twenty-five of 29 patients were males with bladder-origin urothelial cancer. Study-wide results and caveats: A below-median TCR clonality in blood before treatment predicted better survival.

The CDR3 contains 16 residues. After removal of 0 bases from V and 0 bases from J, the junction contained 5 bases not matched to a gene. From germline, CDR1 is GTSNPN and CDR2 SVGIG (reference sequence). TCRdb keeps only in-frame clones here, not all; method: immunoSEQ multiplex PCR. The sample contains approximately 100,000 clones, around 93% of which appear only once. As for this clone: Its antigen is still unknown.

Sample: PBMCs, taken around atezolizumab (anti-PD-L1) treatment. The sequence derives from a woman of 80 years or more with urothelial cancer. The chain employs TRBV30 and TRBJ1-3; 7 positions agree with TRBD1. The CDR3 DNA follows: TGTGCCTGGAGTGTAGGGGGCTCGAGCTCTGGAAACACCATATATTTT. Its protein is CAWSVGGSSSGNTIYF.